This TCR beta chain was identified in a study of T cells in localized non-small cell lung cancer. Trimming removed 3 bases from V and 1 base from J, with 11 bases in between. Looked up from germline, CDR1 is GTSNPN and CDR2 is SVGIG (reference sequence). This CDR3 contains 14 residues. This clone was seen only once. Sequenced by immunoSEQ multiplex PCR; TCRdb stores in-frame clones only, minus some. The sample has approximately 26,000 clones, roughly 80% seen once. The sample in question was peripheral blood, obtained before any cancer treatment. This clonotype originated in a man aged 35 to 69 with stage III squamous cell lung carcinoma. The chain employs TRBV30 and TRBJ2-3, with D perhaps TRBD2 (6 bases). The CDR3 loop is CAWRGGSGTDTQYF. Here the CDR3 DNA reads TGTGCCTGGAGGGGGGGTTCAGGCACAGATACGCAGTATTTT.